This T cell receptor beta chain was retrieved from a study of blood T cell repertoires in COVID-19. Study-wide background: The United States, Italy and Spain supplied acute and convalescent COVID-19 samples. The cDNA or gDNA used as material had been derived from T cells, B-cell-depleted T cells, or PBMCs.

Original handling: Nucleated cell counts were estimated from reference gene primer amplification. Data came from immunoSEQ multiplex PCR; TCRdb stores just in-frame clones and leaves some out. The DNA gave D and trimming, while V, J and clone size come from that table. The sample carries approximately 90,000 clones, 87% recorded once. The germline gives CDR1 SEHNR, CDR2 FQNEAQ (reference sequence). With 2 bases removed from V and 2 bases from J, the gap between germline ends came to 11 bases. The CDR3 is 15 residues long. The chain has TRBV7-9 and TRBJ2-3, with D possibly being TRBD2 (6 bases). The TCR comes from a woman at least 80 years old with acute or convalescent COVID-19. The sample taken for sequencing was peripheral blood. CDR3 sequence (DNA): TGTGCCAGCAGCTTAATCCGGGACTCCACAGATACGCAGTATTTT. Encoded protein: CASSLIRDSTDTQYF.